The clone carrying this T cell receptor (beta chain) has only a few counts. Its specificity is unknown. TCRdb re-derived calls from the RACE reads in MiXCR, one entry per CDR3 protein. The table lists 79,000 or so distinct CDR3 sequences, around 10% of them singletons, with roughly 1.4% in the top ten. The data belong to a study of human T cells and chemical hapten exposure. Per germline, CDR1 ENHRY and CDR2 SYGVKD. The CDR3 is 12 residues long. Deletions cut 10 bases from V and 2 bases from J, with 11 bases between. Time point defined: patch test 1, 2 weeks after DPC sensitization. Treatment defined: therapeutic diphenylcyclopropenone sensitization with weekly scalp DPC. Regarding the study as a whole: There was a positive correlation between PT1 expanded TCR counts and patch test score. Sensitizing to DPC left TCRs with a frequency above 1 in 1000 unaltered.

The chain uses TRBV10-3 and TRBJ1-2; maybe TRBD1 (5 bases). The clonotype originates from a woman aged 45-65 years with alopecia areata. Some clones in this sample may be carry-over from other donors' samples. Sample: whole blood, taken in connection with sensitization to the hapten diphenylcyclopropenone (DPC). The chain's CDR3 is CATGTQNYGYTF. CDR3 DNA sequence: TGTGCCACGGGGACCCAAAACTATGGCTACACCTTC.